Below, one TCR beta chain is given with its context. These data are taken from a study of blood T cell repertoires in COVID-19. About the study: T cells, B-cell-depleted T cells, or PBMCs provided the cDNA or gDNA that served as material.

The repertoire was sequenced with immunoSEQ multiplex PCR; TCRdb's copy has only in-frame clones and lacks some. This table holds around 120,000 clones, around four fifths found once. This CDR3 spans 15 amino acids. Germline V gene lookup returns CDR1 ENHRY and CDR2 SYGVKD. V was clipped by 2 bases and J by 5 bases; unmatched bases: 7. V usage is TRBV10-3 and J usage is TRBJ2-5, with 8 bases that match TRBD2. Source material: peripheral blood. This receptor was identified in a man older than 75 with active or convalescent COVID-19. The CDR3 protein is CAISETGLVSETQYF. In nucleotides, the CDR3 is TGTGCCATCAGTGAGACGGGACTAGTCTCCGAGACCCAGTACTTC.